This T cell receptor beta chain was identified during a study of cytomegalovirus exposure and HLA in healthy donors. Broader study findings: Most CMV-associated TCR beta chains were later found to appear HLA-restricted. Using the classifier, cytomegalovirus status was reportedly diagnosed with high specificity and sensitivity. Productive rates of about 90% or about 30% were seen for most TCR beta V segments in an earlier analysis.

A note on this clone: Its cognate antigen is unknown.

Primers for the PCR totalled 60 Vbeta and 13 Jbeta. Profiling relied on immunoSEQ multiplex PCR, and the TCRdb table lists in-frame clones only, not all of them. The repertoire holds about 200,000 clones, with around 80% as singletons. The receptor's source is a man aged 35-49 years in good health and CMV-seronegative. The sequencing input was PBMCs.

CDR3 region: CASLSGGPFNEQFF. The CDR3 bases are TGCGCCAGCCTCAGCGGGGGGCCTTTCAATGAGCAGTTCTTC. The chain is built from TRBV5-1 and TRBJ2-1, with TRBD2 matching over 9 bases. CDR1 and CDR2 from the germline V gene are SGHRS and YFSETQ. With 7 bases clipped from V and 6 bases from J, the junction kept 8 bases outside the gene matches. The CDR3 consists of 14 residues.